The 24 T cell receptor beta chains below were found in one sample sequenced in a study of blood T cell repertoires in COVID-19. Method: immunoSEQ multiplex PCR; TCRdb's copy keeps in-frame clones and lacks some. This sample has around 94,000 clones, with roughly 90% found just once. The sequenced material came from peripheral blood. The receptors here all came from a woman between 50 and 59 years old with COVID-19, enrolled during active disease.

This chain connects TRBV14 to TRBJ1-2; 12 bases are a match to TRBD1. V shed 4 bases and J 6 bases; nucleotides not matched to a gene: 12. The CDR3 is 17 residues long. Germline assignment: CDR1 SGHDN and CDR2 FVKESK. The CDR3 DNA follows: TGTGCCAGCAGCCGACCGGGACAGGGGGCTGATGGGGATGGCTACACCTTC. Its protein product is CASSRPGQGADGDGYTF.

This chain links TRBV7-2 with TRBJ2-5; 7 nucleotides align to TRBD2. V shed 8 bases and J 4 bases; nucleotides not matched to a gene: 7. There are 13 residues in the CDR3. CDR1 is SGHTA and CDR2 is FQGNSA in the germline V gene. CDR3 in amino acids: CASGIAGRETQYF. The CDR3 DNA is TGTGCCAGCGGGATAGCGGGTCGAGAGACCCAGTACTTC. Based on the CDR3 plus reference TRBV7-2 and TRBJ2-5, the full variable domain is GAGVSQSPSNKVTEKGKDVELRCDPISGHTALYWYRQSLGQGLEFLIYFQGNSAPDKSGLPSDRFSAERTGGSVSTLTIQRTQQEDSAVYLCASGIAGRETQYFGPGTRLLVL.

This chain connects TRBV20-1 to TRBJ1-1; D gene uncertain. Trimming took off 6 bases at V and 7 bases at J, with 3 bases between the two ends. Per the germline V gene, CDR1 is DFQATT and CDR2 is SNEGSKA (reference sequence). The CDR3 runs 8 residues. The CDR3 bases are TGCAGTGCACTTGAAGCTTTCTTT. Residues: CSALEAFF.

The chain combines TRBV4-1 with TRBJ1-1; D ambiguous. Germline lookup yields CDR1 MGHRA and CDR2 YSYEKL. This CDR3 comprises 16 residues. Trimming removed 1 base at V and 1 base at J, with 13 bases between. As DNA, the CDR3 is TGCGCCAGCAGCCAAGTACTGCCTCGAGGGAACACTGAAGCTTTCTTT. Translation: CASSQVLPRGNTEAFF.

The chain has TRBV14 and TRBJ2-7; 8 positions match TRBD2. The V gene end was trimmed by 2 bases and the J gene end by 3 bases; junction bases not matched to a gene: 0. Looked up from germline, CDR1 is SGHDN and CDR2 is FVKESK. This CDR3 is built from 13 residues. The CDR3 loop is CASSQLAGYEQYF. CDR3 sequence (DNA): TGTGCCAGCAGCCAACTAGCGGGCTACGAGCAGTACTTC.

This chain joins TRBV27 and TRBJ1-5, with 7 bases fitting TRBD1. The CDR3 contains 15 residues. V shed 9 bases and J 3 bases; nucleotides not matched to a gene: 11. Germline V gives CDR1 MNHEY, CDR2 SMNVEV (reference sequence). The CDR3 nucleotides are TGTGCCAGTCCCAAAAGAGGGACAGACAATCAGCCCCAGCATTTT. It encodes CASPKRGTDNQPQHF.

This chain connects TRBV13 to TRBJ2-2, with 7 bases that match TRBD1. Germline loops: CDR1 PRHDT, CDR2 FYEKMQ (reference sequence). V dropped 5 bases and J dropped 3; count of bases not matched to a gene: 6. The CDR3 is made up of 15 amino acids. The CDR3 nucleotides read TGTGCCAGCAGCCACCGGGACAGAGACACCGGGGAGCTGTTTTTT. It is translated as CASSHRDRDTGELFF.

V is TRBV7-8 and J is TRBJ2-1, with D maybe TRBD1 (6 bases). CDR1 and CDR2 (germline): SGHVS, FQNEAQ. CDR3 length equals 17 residues. Trimming removed 1 base from V and 6 bases from J, with 19 bases in between. CDR3 sequence: CASSLGASRGISNEQFF. CDR3 DNA: TGTGCCAGCAGCTTAGGCGCTAGCAGGGGTATAAGCAATGAGCAGTTCTTC.

This rearrangement joins TRBV28 to TRBJ1-5; the match to TRBD1 covers 9 bases. The CDR3 runs to 14 residues. J lost 7 bases, V lost 6 bases, and 7 bases had no gene match. Looked up from germline, CDR1 is MDHEN and CDR2 is SYDVKM. The CDR3 nucleotides read TGTGCCAGCAGAACCGGGACAGGGCCCCAGCCCCAGCATTTT. Residues: CASRTGTGPQPQHF.

This chain links TRBV5-1 with TRBJ2-1, with a tentative D call TRBD2 (5 bases). The CDR3 sequence is 21 residues long. V lost 3 bases to trimming and J lost 8 bases, with 36 bases between them. CDR1 is SGHRS, CDR2 YFSETQ, per germline. CDR3 in amino acids: CASSYTHSRGWADTTGDEQFF. The DNA for the CDR3 is TGCGCCAGCAGCTACACCCACTCTCGAGGATGGGCCGATACAACCGGGGATGAGCAGTTCTTC.

The V gene is TRBV5-6, the J gene TRBJ2-5; a weak D match, TRBD2 (5 bases). V lost 0 bases and J 5 bases, leaving 8 bases between the germline ends. Germline-derived CDR1 and CDR2 are SGHDT and YYEEEE. The CDR3 covers 13 residues. The CDR3 nucleotides read TGTGCCAGCAGCTTGGGTAGAGGGGAGACCCAGTACTTC. It translates to CASSLGRGETQYF.

The rearrangement joins TRBV24-1 to TRBJ2-5; tentatively, D is TRBD1 (6 bases). Trimming removed 5 bases at V and 5 bases at J, with 17 bases between. CDR1 and CDR2 from the germline V gene are KGHDR and SFDVKD. This CDR3 has 15 amino acids. The CDR3 spells CATSAPTGNGETQYF. DNA for the CDR3: TGTGCCACCAGTGCCCCCACAGGGAATGGGGAGACCCAGTACTTC.

The chain joins TRBV18 to TRBJ2-7; possible D gene TRBD2, 7 bases. Germline V lookup: CDR1 KGHSH, CDR2 LQKENI. The CDR3 is made up of 14 amino acids. V was clipped by 2 bases and J by 2 bases, with 10 bases between them. The DNA for the CDR3 is TGTGCCAGCTCACCAGCGGGGGCCCCCTACGAGCAGTACTTC. This sequence encodes CASSPAGAPYEQYF.

This clone was counted between two and nine times. The chain couples TRBV4-3 to TRBJ2-3; the match to TRBD2 covers 7 bases. The junction had 8 bases not matched to a gene; V was cut back by 1 base and J by 1 base. This CDR3 region has 17 residues. Germline lookup yields CDR1 LGHNA and CDR2 YSLEER. The chain's CDR3 is CASSQAWGGTGTDTQYF. DNA of the CDR3: TGCGCCAGCAGCCAAGCCTGGGGGGGGACGGGCACAGATACGCAGTATTTT.

This clone appeared a single time. One end of the junction does not line up with germline, which may come from a read error. The rearrangement uses TRBV7-7 and TRBJ1-3, with unresolved D. This CDR3 is 15 amino acids long. Germline V gives CDR1 SSHAT, CDR2 FNYEAQ (reference sequence). CDR3 DNA: TGTGCTAGCAGCTTAGGGTTCAGCTCTGGAAACACCATATATTTT. This codes for CASSLGFSSGNTIYF.

This clone was observed a handful of times. The chain carries TRBV4-2 and TRBJ2-2, with D maybe TRBD2 (5 bases). This CDR3 is built from 17 residues. V lost 7 bases and J 0 bases, leaving 18 bases between the germline ends. Germline V gene sequence: CDR1 LGHNA, CDR2 YNFKEQ. The CDR3 nucleotides are TGTGCCAGCATTCTCAACCGGGATCCCGCGAACACCGGGGAGCTGTTTTTT. Translating gives CASILNRDPANTGELFF.

This chain uses TRBV29-1 with TRBJ1-5; 7 bases map to TRBD1. The germline gives CDR1 SQVTM, CDR2 ANQGSEA. The CDR3 consists of 13 residues. J was trimmed by 4 bases and V by 5 bases; bases with no gene match: 5. Written as DNA, the CDR3 is TGCAGCGTTTCCGGACAGGAGAATCAGCCCCAGCATTTT. Encoded protein: CSVSGQENQPQHF. Complete variable domain (other parts from reference TRBV29-1 and TRBJ1-5): SAVISQKPSRDICQRGTSLTIQCQVDSQVTMMFWYRQQPGQSLTLIATANQGSEATYESGFVIDKFPISRPNLTFSTLTVSNMSPEDSSIYLCSVSGQENQPQHFGDGTRLSIL.

V usage is TRBV5-8 and J usage is TRBJ1-1, with D unclear. The CDR3 consists of 15 residues. Germline CDR1 is SGHTS and CDR2 is YDEGEE. V was pared by 9 bases and J by 0 bases, with 18 bases between. CDR3 loop: CATHYPRVLNTEAFF. The DNA of the CDR3 is TGTGCCACCCATTACCCGAGGGTTCTGAACACTGAAGCTTTCTTT.

The chain carries TRBV28 and TRBJ1-1; D is unresolved. Per germline, CDR1 MDHEN and CDR2 SYDVKM. The V end lost 2 bases, the J end lost 0 bases, and 7 bases lay between the germline ends. The CDR3 has 14 amino acids. This chain's CDR3 is CASSLQDMNTEAFF. The CDR3, as DNA: TGTGCCAGCAGTTTACAAGACATGAACACTGAAGCTTTCTTT.

The chain employs TRBV11-3 and TRBJ2-7; 7 bases line up with TRBD1. Germline V gives CDR1 SGHNT, CDR2 YENEEA. Germline trimming cut 1 base from V and 3 bases from J; bases unmatched to any gene: 0. The CDR3 has 13 residues. The CDR3 DNA follows: TGTGCCAGCAGCTTAGGGGACAGCTACGAGCAGTACTTC. Translating gives CASSLGDSYEQYF.

This chain joins TRBV11-1 and TRBJ1-2; 8 bases fit TRBD1. CDR1 is SGHAT and CDR2 is FQDESV in the germline V gene (reference sequence). This CDR3 spans 13 amino acids. With V trimmed by 5 bases and J by 7 bases, 6 bases remained unmatched. The CDR3 DNA sequence: TGTGCCAGCAGCCCGCGACAGGGGACTGGCTACACCTTC. This sequence encodes CASSPRQGTGYTF.

This rearrangement joins TRBV5-8 to TRBJ2-7, with TRBD1 matching over 8 bases. With V trimmed by 5 bases and J by 3 bases, 4 bases remained unmatched. Germline V gene lookup returns CDR1 SGHTS and CDR2 YDEGEE. There are 13 residues in the CDR3. This CDR3 is CASRTTGDYEQYF. The CDR3 DNA is TGTGCCAGCAGAACGACAGGGGACTACGAGCAGTACTTC.

This clone was detected only once. This sequence joins TRBV18 and TRBJ1-4; 10 nucleotides agree with TRBD1. Germline values: CDR1 KGHSH, CDR2 LQKENI. The CDR3 totals 16 residues. V dropped 0 bases and J dropped 6; count of bases not matched to a gene: 4. The DNA of the CDR3 is TGTGCCAGCTCACCACCGTCTGGACAGGGGGATGAAAAACTGTTTTTT. This encodes CASSPPSGQGDEKLFF.

The chain joins TRBV5-1 to TRBJ1-2; D is ambiguous. Deletions cut 0 bases from V and 8 bases from J, with 14 bases between. From germline, CDR1 is SGHRS and CDR2 YFSETQ. The CDR3 covers 14 residues. This CDR3 is CASSLDPVGGGYTF. The CDR3 DNA follows: TGCGCCAGCAGCTTGGATCCAGTCGGCGGGGGCTACACCTTC.